This T cell receptor beta chain was found in a study of shared clonotypes between healthy human individuals. Whole-study context: Plates per donor: three CD4 naive, three CD4 memory, two CD8 naive, one CD8 memory.

Germline CDR1 LNHDA, CDR2 SQIVND (reference sequence). The CDR3 length is 12 residues. Trimming removed 7 bases at V and 10 bases at J, with 15 bases between. Deep was the level at which the assay was run. Produced via immunoSEQ multiplex PCR; TCRdb's table is partial and in-frame only. This table holds 1.6 million or so clones, approximately 98.5% found once. Sequencing used naive CD4+ T cells sorted from blood. Subset denoted: CD45RA+ positively selected. The chain is built from TRBV19 and TRBJ2-3; D unresolved. This sequence originates from a man in his thirties or forties in good health. CDR3 residues: CASTDTTRAQYF. As DNA, the CDR3 is TGTGCCAGTACCGACACAACCCGGGCGCAGTATTTT.